This T cell receptor beta chain was sequenced for a study of cytomegalovirus exposure and HLA in healthy donors. Data came from immunoSEQ multiplex PCR; TCRdb stores just in-frame clones and leaves some out. The sample has some 100,000 clones, about 88% seen once; the top ten hold less than 4.5%. This clone appeared a single time. This CDR3 is also generated by other DNA sequences in the sample. This CDR3 is built from 14 residues. Germline trimming cut 4 bases from V and 2 bases from J; bases unmatched to any gene: 5. Germline loops: CDR1 SGHRS, CDR2 YFSETQ. Source material: PBMCs. This sequence was found in a man between 18 and 29 years old in good health and CMV-seropositive. The chain employs TRBV5-1 and TRBJ1-2, with 7 bases identical to TRBD1. The CDR3 DNA sequence: TGCGCCAGCAGCCTTGGGACAGCGAACTATGGCTACACCTTC. It codes for CASSLGTANYGYTF.